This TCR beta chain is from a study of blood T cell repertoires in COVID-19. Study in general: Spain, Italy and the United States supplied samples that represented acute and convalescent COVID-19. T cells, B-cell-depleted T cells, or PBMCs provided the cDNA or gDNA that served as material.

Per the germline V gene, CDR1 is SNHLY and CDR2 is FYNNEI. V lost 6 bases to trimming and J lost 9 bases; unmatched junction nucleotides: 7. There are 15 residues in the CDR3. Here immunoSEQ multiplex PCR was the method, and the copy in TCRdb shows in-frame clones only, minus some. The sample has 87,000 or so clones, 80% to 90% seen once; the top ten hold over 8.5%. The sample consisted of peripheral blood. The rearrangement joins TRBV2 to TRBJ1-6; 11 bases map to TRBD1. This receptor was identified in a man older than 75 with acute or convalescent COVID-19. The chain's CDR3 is CASRGRDRGSSPLHF. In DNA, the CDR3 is TGTGCCAGCAGGGGGCGGGACAGGGGGAGTTCACCCCTCCACTTT.